The entry below describes one T cell receptor (beta chain). There is no known antigen for this receptor. To determine HCMV serostatus, a commercial ELISA kit was used to detect HCMV-specific IgG in serum. Peripheral blood mononuclear cells were isolated from blood by Ficoll density gradient centrifugation. The instrument was an Illumina HiSeq 2000. TCR beta cDNA libraries were prepared using 5'RACE template switching, which introduced a universal primer site and unique molecular identifiers. cDNA synthesis was primed from the TCR beta constant segment and was followed by two successive PCR amplification steps. Processing in the source paper ran as follows. Reads were demultiplexed and grouped by UMI with MIGEC, and clonotypes were assembled and quantified with MiTCR. Only TCR cDNA sequences supported by at least two reads were kept to exclude erroneous sequences. The tcR package was used for downstream repertoire analysis, and clonotypes were matched between fractions using CDR3 nucleotide sequence together with V segment. VDJmatch was used to annotate antigen specificity against VDJdb, with one amino acid substitution in CDR3 allowed. TCRdb reprocessed the reads into one record per CDR3 protein sequence, lacking DNA. None of the V and J calls come from the authors' own analysis; TCRdb made them. The table held for this sample gives 450,000 to 600,000 distinct CDR3 sequences. Clones ranked in the top ten supply 3% to 4.5% of the sample.

The data were taken from a study of T cells expressing NK-cell markers (dated by TCRdb to the early 2020s). Turning to the overall study: In sorted CD3+CD56+NKG2C+, CD3+CD56+NKG2C- and CD3+CD56-NKG2C+ T-cell subsets from eight or nine donors, TCR beta-chain repertoires were profiled. All eight donors whose samples were sequenced were randomly selected healthy volunteers, three of them men and five women. Illumina HiSeq 2000/2500, MiSeq or NextSeq was used to sequence libraries as 2 x 150 bp reads. Among the eight sequenced donors, seven were HCMV-seropositive and one was HCMV-seronegative.

Results the study describes overall, beyond this receptor: In roughly 6 donors, the dominant CD3+CD56+NKG2C+ clonotypes ranked among the top 10 CD8+ clonotypes, making up about 1.0-7.0% of CD8+ T cells. Those dominant clonotypes were again the most abundant among CD3+CD56-NKG2C+ cells in a handful of donors, at about 25-65%. Whether the expanded NKG2C-expressing T cell clones were specific for HCMV antigens was left unclear.

The germline V gene (reference sequence) yields DFQATT for CDR1 and SNEGSKA for CDR2. Including cysteine and phenylalanine, the CDR3 has 13 amino acids. Only the protein sequence is given. The sequence came from a man in his late teens or twenties in good health. Donor details come from another sample of the same person, matched by shared clones. Input material: blood T cells: a sorted CD56 or NKG2C T cell subset, CD4+ or CD8+ T cells, or bulk PBMC T cells (not recorded which). This chain is built from TRBV20-1 and TRBJ2-7; with no DNA, the TCRdb D assignment of TRBD2 cannot be verified. The CDR3 sequence is CSAGGAGSVEQYF.